This TCR beta chain was sequenced in a study of CD8 T cells in ankylosing spondylitis. General study results and limits: Past studies reported some motif variants in reactive arthritis synovial fluid and blood. Apparently characteristic of ankylosing spondylitis blood was a TCR beta motif (about 8 highly homologous variants). There was reportedly significant enrichment of clones that were disease-linked in matched ankylosing spondylitis synovial fluid. Clones linked to disease, bearing a CD8+ phenotype, were relatively rare in peripheral blood.

This clonotype was counted once. Its antigen is not known. A much larger clone is a single base away; this may be a read error. TCRdb reanalysed the 5' RACE reads using MiXCR and keeps one entry per CDR3 protein. The table has a few hundred thousand distinct CDR3 sequences, around 10% seen once; the top ten hold roughly 6.8%. Sequencing was carried out using blood, either unsorted or a sorted T cell fraction (not recorded which). The receptor's source is a male donor with ankylosing spondylitis or in good health (not recorded which).

The CDR3 DNA sequence: TGTGCCAGCAGCGACCGAGGGTTTGCCCGAAACATTCAGTACTTC. Protein product: CASSDRGFARNIQYF. The chain links TRBV7-2 to TRBJ2-4, with D perhaps TRBD2 (5 bases). This CDR3 is built from 15 residues. V gave up 5 bases and J gave up 6 bases, with 17 bases separating them. Germline CDR1 is SGHTA and CDR2 is FQGNSA.